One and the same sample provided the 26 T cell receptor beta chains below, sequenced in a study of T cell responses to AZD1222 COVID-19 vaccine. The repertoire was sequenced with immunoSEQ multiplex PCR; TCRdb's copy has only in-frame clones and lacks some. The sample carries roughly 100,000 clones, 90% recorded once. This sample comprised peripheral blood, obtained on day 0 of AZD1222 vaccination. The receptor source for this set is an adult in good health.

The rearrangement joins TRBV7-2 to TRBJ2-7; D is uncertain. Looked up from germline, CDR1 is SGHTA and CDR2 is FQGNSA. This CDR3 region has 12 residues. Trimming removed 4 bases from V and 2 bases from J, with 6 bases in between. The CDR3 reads CASSSDAYEQYF. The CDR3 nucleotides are TGTGCCAGCAGCTCGGACGCCTACGAGCAGTACTTC.

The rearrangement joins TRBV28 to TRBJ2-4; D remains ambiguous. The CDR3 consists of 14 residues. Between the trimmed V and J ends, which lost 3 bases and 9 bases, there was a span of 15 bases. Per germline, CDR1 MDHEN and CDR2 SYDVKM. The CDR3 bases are TGTGCCAGCAGTTTGCTGGTGGGTCGTGGCATTCAGTACTTC. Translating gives CASSLLVGRGIQYF.

CDR3 sequence reads: CASSQSNRAYEQYF. Written as DNA, the CDR3 is TGTGCCAGCTCCCAAAGTAACAGGGCCTACGAGCAGTACTTC. The chain employs TRBV18 and TRBJ2-7, with a weak D call TRBD1 (6 bases). The CDR3 has 14 residues. Germline V lookup: CDR1 KGHSH, CDR2 LQKENI. Deletions cut 6 bases from V and 2 bases from J, with 14 bases between.

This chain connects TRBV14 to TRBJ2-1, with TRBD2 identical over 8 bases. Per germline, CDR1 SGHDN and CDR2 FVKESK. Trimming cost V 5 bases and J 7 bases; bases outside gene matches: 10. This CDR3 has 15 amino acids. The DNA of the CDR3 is TGTGCCAGCAGCGTTAGCGGGACTTTAATAAATGAGCAGTTCTTC. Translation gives CASSVSGTLINEQFF.

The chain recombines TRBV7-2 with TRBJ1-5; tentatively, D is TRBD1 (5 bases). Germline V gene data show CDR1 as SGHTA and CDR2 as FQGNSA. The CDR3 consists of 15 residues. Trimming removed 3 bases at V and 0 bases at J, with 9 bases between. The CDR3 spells CASSFGGYSNQPQHF. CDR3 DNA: TGTGCCAGCAGCTTCGGGGGTTATAGCAATCAGCCCCAGCATTTT. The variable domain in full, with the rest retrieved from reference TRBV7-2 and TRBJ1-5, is GAGVSQSPSNKVTEKGKDVELRCDPISGHTALYWYRQSLGQGLEFLIYFQGNSAPDKSGLPSDRFSAERTGGSVSTLTIQRTQQEDSAVYLCASSFGGYSNQPQHFGDGTRLSIL.

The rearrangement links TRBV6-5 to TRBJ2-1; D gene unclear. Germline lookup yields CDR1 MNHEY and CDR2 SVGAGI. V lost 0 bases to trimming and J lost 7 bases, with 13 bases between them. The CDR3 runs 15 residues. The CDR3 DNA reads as TGTGCCAGCAGTTACTCGCCGCCGTCTGTGAATGAGCAGTTCTTC. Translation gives CASSYSPPSVNEQFF.

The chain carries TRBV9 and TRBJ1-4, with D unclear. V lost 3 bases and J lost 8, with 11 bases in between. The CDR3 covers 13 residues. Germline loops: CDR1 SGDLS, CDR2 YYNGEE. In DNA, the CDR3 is TGTGCCAGCAGCGCTGGTCTACGGGAAAAACTGTTTTTT. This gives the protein CASSAGLREKLFF.

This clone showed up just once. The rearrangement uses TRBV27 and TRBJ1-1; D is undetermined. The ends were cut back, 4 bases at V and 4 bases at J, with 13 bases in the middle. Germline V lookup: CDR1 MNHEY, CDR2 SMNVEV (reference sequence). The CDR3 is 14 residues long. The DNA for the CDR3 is TGTGCCAGCAGTTCAAGCTCCGTAAGCACTGAAGCTTTCTTT. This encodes CASSSSSVSTEAFF.

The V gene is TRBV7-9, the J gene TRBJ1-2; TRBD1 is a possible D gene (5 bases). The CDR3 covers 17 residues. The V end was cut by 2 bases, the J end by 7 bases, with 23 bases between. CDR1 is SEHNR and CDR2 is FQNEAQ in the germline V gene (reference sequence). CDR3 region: CASSLTGLSLIVGGYTF. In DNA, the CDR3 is TGTGCCAGCAGCTTAACGGGACTGTCTTTAATAGTCGGTGGCTACACCTTC.

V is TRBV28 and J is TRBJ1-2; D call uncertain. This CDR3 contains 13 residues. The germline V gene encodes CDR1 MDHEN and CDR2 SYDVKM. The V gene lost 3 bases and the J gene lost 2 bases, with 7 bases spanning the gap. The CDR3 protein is CASSFPPNYGYTF. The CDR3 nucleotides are TGTGCCAGCAGTTTCCCGCCCAACTATGGCTACACCTTC.

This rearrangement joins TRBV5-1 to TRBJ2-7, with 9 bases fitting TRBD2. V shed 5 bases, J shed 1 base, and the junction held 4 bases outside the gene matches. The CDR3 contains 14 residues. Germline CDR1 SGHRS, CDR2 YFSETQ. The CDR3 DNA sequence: TGCGCCAGCAGATTTAGCGGGAGTTCCTACGAGCAGTACTTC. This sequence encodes CASRFSGSSYEQYF.

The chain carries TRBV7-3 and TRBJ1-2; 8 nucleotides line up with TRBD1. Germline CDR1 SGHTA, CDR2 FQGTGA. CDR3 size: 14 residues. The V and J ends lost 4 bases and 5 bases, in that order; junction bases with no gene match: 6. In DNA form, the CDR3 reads TGTGCCAGCAGCTCCGGACAGGGTGCATATGGCTACACCTTC. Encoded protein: CASSSGQGAYGYTF.

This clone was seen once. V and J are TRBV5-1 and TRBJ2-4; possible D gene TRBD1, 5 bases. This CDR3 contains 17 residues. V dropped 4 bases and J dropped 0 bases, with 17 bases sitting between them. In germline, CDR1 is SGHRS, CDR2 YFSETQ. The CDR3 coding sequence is TGCGCCAGCAGCCCGAATGTCGGACAACGAGCCAAAAACATTCAGTACTTC. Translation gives CASSPNVGQRAKNIQYF.

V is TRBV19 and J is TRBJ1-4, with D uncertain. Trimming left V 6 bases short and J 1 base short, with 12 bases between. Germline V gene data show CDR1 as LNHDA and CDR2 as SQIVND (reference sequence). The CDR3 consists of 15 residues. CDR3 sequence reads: CASSLLTRTNEKLFF. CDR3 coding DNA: TGTGCCAGTAGCCTTCTGACCAGAACTAATGAAAAACTGTTTTTT.

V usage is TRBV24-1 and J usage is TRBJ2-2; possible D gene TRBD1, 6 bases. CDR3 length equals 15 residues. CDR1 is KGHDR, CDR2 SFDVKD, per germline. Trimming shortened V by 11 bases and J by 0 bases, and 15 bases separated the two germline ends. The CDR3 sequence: CASAPGHTNTGELFF. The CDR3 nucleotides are TGTGCCAGCGCACCGGGACACACGAACACCGGGGAGCTGTTTTTT.

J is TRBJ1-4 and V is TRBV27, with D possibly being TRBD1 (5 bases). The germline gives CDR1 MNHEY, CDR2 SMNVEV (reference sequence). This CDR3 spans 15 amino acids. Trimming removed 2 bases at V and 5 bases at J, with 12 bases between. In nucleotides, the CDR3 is TGTGCCAGCAGTTTAATCGGGACGGTGAATGAAAAACTGTTTTTT. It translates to CASSLIGTVNEKLFF.

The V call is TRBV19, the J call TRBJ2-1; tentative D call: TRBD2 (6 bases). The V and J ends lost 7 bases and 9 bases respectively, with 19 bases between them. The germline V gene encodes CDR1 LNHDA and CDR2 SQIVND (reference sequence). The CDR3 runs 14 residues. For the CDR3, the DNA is TGTGCCAGTATGGGCCCCGGGGGAGTTCGTGAGCAGTTCTTC. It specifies CASMGPGGVREQFF.

The CDR3 nucleotides read TGTGCCAGCAGCCAAGATCCGGTGAACACTGAAGCTTTCTTT. Translating it yields CASSQDPVNTEAFF. This chain links TRBV3-1 (or the pseudogene TRBV3-2) with TRBJ1-1; D is undetermined. The CDR3 is 14 amino acids. V was clipped by 0 bases and J by 0 bases, with 5 bases between them. Germline V gene lookup returns CDR1 LGHDT and CDR2 YNNKEL (reference sequence).

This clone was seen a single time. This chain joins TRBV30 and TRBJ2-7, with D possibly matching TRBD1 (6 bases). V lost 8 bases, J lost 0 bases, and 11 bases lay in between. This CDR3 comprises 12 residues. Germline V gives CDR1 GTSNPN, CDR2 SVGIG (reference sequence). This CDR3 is CALRGFSYEQYF. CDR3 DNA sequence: TGTGCCCTCAGGGGCTTCTCCTACGAGCAGTACTTC.

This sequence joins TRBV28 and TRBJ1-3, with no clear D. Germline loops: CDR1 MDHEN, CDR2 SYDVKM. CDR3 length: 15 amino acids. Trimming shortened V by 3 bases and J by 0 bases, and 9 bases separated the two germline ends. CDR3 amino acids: CASSLSTGSGNTIYF. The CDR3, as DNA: TGTGCCAGCAGTTTGTCCACCGGCTCTGGAAACACCATATATTTT. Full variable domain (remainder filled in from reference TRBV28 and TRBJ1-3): DVKVTQSSRYLVKRTGEKVFLECVQDMDHENMFWYRQDPGLGLRLIYFSYDVKMKEKGDIPEGYSVSREKKERFSLILESASTNQTSMYLCASSLSTGSGNTIYFGEGSWLTVV.

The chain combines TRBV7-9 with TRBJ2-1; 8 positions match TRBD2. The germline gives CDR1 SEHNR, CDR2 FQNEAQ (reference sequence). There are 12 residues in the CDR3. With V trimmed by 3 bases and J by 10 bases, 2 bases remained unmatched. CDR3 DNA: TGTGCCAGCAGCTTTCCGGGAGGGGAGCAGTTCTTC. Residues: CASSFPGGEQFF.

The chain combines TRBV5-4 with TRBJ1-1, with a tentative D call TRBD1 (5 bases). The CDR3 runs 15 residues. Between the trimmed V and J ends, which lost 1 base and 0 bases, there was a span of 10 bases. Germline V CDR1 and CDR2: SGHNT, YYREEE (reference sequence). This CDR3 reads CASSLSLGVNTEAFF. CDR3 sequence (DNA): TGTGCCAGCAGCTTGTCTCTGGGGGTGAACACTGAAGCTTTCTTT.

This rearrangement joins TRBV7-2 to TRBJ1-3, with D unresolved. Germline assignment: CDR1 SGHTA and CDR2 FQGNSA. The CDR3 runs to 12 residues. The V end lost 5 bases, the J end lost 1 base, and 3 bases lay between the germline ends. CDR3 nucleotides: TGTGCCAGCAGCCGATCTGGAAACACCATATATTTT. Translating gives CASSRSGNTIYF.

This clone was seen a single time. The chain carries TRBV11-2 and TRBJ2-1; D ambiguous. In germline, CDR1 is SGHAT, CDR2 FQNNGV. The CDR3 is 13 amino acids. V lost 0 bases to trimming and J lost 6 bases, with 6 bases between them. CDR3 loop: CASSLEVLNEQFF. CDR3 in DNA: TGTGCCAGCAGCTTAGAGGTCCTCAATGAGCAGTTCTTC.

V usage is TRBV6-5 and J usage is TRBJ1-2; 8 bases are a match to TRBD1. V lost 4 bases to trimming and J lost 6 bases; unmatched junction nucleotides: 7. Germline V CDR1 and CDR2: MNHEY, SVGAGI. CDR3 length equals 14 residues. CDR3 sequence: CASSFLDRADGYTF. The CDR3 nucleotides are TGTGCCAGCAGTTTCCTGGACAGGGCGGATGGCTACACCTTC.

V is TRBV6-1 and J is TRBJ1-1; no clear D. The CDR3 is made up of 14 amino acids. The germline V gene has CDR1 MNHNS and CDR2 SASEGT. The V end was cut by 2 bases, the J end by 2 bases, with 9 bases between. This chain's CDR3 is CASSERWFNTEAFF. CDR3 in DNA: TGTGCCAGCAGTGAAAGGTGGTTCAACACTGAAGCTTTCTTT.